A selection of T cell receptor beta chains follows, all from one sample in a study of T-cell memory formation after mild COVID-19. TCRdb ran MiXCR on the 5' RACE reads and lists one entry per CDR3 protein. The profile shows roughly 350,000 distinct CDR3 sequences, approximately 14% of them singletons. Sequencing was performed on PBMCs or a T cell subset sorted from them (not recorded which). The receptors shown here come from a man younger than 30 who had mild COVID-19 (a few samples of this study predate the infection). Cell type and time point are not known. CDR3s include the opening cysteine and the closing phenylalanine or tryptophan.

TRBJ2-6 | TRBV18 | CASSPRDSRARANVLTF
TRBJ1-2 | TRBV4-3 | CASSQEYSRGTRGYGYTF
TRBJ2-7 | TRBV20-1 | CSASYSGLADYEQYF
TRBJ2-5 | TRBV5-1 | CASRNGGPQETQYF
TRBJ1-1 | TRBV5-1 | CASSLTGPPMVEAFF
TRBJ2-3 | TRBV7-2 | CASSLKLAGGTTDTQYF
TRBJ2-6 | TRBV4-2 | CASSQGEGANVLTF
TRBJ1-6 | TRBV2 | CASSATGRSPLHF
TRBJ2-7 | TRBV15 | CATSRGESYEQYF
TRBJ1-2 | TRBV20-1 | CSAKQSGAFYGYTF
TRBJ2-3 | TRBV6-4 | CASSEGQGTDTQYF
TRBJ2-5 | TRBV4-1 | CASSQDYAGEQTQYF
TRBJ1-4 | TRBV20-1 | CSARRVVNEKLFF
TRBJ2-5 | TRBV20-1 | CSAGQGLANQETQYF
TRBJ1-1 | TRBV20-1 | CSAPVGTGRAEAFF
TRBJ2-1 | TRBV11-2 | CASSRGQGADNEQFF
TRBJ1-1 | TRBV7-9 | CASSSTKAMNTEAFF
TRBJ2-2 | TRBV7-3 | CASSLSGLSGELFF
TRBJ2-3 | TRBV5-1 | CASSVGPGTDTQYF
TRBJ2-1 | TRBV5-6 | CASTQLVLGEQFF
TRBJ2-5 | TRBV7-2 | CASSLRRTQETQYF
TRBJ2-7 | TRBV7-9 | CASSLATYEQYF
TRBJ1-2 | TRBV11-2 | CASSLLVQTGVNYGYTF
TRBJ2-3 | TRBV7-9 | CASSYRPSGGATDTQYF
TRBJ2-4 | TRBV20-1 | CSAGDMSIQYF
TRBJ2-3 | TRBV2 | CASSERIEGTQYF
TRBJ2-1 | TRBV28 | CASSLWSGNEQFF
TRBJ2-5 | TRBV7-7 | CASSASSANGETQYF
TRBJ2-2 | TRBV5-1 | CASSPRLAVNTGELFF
TRBJ1-1 | TRBV6-6 | CASSVPTGANTEAFF
TRBJ2-2 | TRBV6-5 | CASKTGTTGELFF
TRBJ1-6 | TRBV5-6 | CASSFAVWNSPLHF
TRBJ1-2 | TRBV12-3/TRBV12-4 | CASSQNTVGYTF
TRBJ2-7 | TRBV4-3 | CASSQKDRAYEQYF
TRBJ2-1 | TRBV5-1 | CASSLGRDSEQFF
TRBJ2-3 | TRBV2 | CASMVFITDTQYF
TRBJ2-5 | TRBV12-5 | CASRPSGQETQYF
TRBJ1-2 | TRBV5-1 | CASSPAGQDSPGGYTF
TRBJ1-4 | TRBV3-1 | CASSQAGQEKLFF
TRBJ2-5 | TRBV5-1 | CASSPGWGFDQETQYF
TRBJ2-7 | TRBV7-9 | CASSHPGQGFHEQYF
TRBJ1-2 | TRBV5-1 | CASSFAGGDYGYTF
TRBJ2-2 | TRBV3-1 | CASSRGRGELFF
TRBJ2-1 | TRBV20-1 | CSARDGRGEQFF
TRBJ1-5 | TRBV7-9 | CASSSGQVQNQPQHF